Shown below are 4 T cell receptor beta chains from a single sample sequenced in a study of T cell responses to AZD1222 COVID-19 vaccine (TCRdb year 2021). Sample time point, as interpreted from the label and publication: baseline before first vaccination. The protocol used for the library was the immunoSEQ multiplex PCR assay. TCRdb carries this immuneACCESS record with in-frame sequences only. Its versions omit some clonotypes, under half of them owing to an unresolved V gene in the studies checked, with the rest unexplained. This sample is represented by about 160,000 clones; 85% to 95% of them were singletons. Around 1.3% of the sample is in the top ten clones. Sequencing used peripheral blood, obtained on day 0 of AZD1222 vaccination. The origin of the receptors is an adult in good health.

The V call is TRBV6-5, the J call TRBJ1-5; TRBD1 might be the D (6 bases). V lost 7 bases and J 5 bases, leaving 15 bases between the germline ends. Germline loops: CDR1 MNHEY, CDR2 SVGAGI. The CDR3 consists of 14 residues. The chain's CDR3 is CASTFSYRDQPQHF. The CDR3 nucleotides are TGTGCCAGCACTTTCAGTTACAGGGATCAGCCCCAGCATTTT.

The chain carries TRBV6-5 and TRBJ1-1, with D maybe TRBD1 (5 bases). Germline V CDR1 and CDR2: MNHEY, SVGAGI. Trimming shortened V by 6 bases and J by 10 bases, and 15 bases separated the two germline ends. This CDR3 comprises 12 residues. CDR3 in DNA: TGTGCCAGCAGGGGGGACGGAGCTGGAGCTTTCTTT. It yields the protein CASRGDGAGAFF.

This chain links TRBV7-9 with TRBJ1-5; no clear D gene. In germline, CDR1 is SEHNR, CDR2 FQNEAQ (reference sequence). CDR3 length: 15 amino acids. The V and J ends lost 1 base and 0 bases respectively, with 7 bases between them. CDR3 nucleotide sequence: TGTGCCAGCAGCTTAGAGGGTCTTAGCAATCAGCCCCAGCATTTT. It specifies CASSLEGLSNQPQHF.

V usage is TRBV4-1 and J usage is TRBJ2-3; D is unclear. The CDR3 sequence is 15 residues long. Deletions cut 3 bases from V and 1 base from J, with 11 bases between. Germline V gives CDR1 MGHRA, CDR2 YSYEKL. The CDR3 sequence: CASSHPPVGTDTQYF. The CDR3 coding sequence is TGCGCCAGCAGCCACCCCCCGGTGGGCACAGATACGCAGTATTTT.